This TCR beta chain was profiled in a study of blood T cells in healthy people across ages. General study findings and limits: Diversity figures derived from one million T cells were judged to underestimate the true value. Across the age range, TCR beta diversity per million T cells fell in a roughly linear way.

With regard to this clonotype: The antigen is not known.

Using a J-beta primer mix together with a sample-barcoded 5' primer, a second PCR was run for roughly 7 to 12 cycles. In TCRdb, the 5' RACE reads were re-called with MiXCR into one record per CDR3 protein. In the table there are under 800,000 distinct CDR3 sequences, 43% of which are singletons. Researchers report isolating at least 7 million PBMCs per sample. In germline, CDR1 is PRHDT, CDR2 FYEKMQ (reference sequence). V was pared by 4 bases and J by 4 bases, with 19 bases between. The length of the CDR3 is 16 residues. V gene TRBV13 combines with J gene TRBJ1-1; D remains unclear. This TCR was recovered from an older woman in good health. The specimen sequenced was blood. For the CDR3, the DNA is TGTGCCAGCAGCTCCCCGCATTGGGTTTCGGGCACTGAAGCTTTCTTT. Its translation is CASSSPHWVSGTEAFF.